These 17 T cell receptor beta chains came from one sample sequenced in a study of T-cell reconstitution after alpha-beta-depleted transplantation in children. A TCRbeta library incorporating unique molecular identifiers was prepared. TCRdb fed the PCR reads into MiXCR, producing one record per CDR3 protein. The sample lists 700,000 to 950,000 distinct CDR3 sequences; under 20% were seen once. Sequenced here: PBMCs, mostly from graft donor cells, sampled 360 days after TCRalphabeta/CD19-depleted stem cell transplant. Receptors originate from a male patient between 5 and 17 years old who had a stem cell transplant for acute lymphoblastic leukemia, so the T cells may come from the graft donor.

This clonotype was recorded a few times. The chain combines TRBV24-1 with TRBJ2-1, with 9 bases fitting TRBD1. This CDR3 is built from 15 residues. The germline gives CDR1 KGHDR, CDR2 SFDVKD. The V gene end was trimmed by 5 bases and the J gene end by 5 bases; junction bases not matched to a gene: 6. CDR3 sequence (DNA): TGTGCCACCAGTGCCCCGGACAGGGGCCACAATGAGCAGTTCTTC. It is translated as CATSAPDRGHNEQFF.

The chain couples TRBV20-1 to TRBJ1-5; 8 bases are shared with TRBD1. Germline CDR1 reads DFQATT; CDR2 reads SNEGSKA (reference sequence). This CDR3 comprises 17 residues. Losses at the gene ends were 5 bases for V and 1 base for J; bases not matched to a gene: 13. The CDR3 nucleotides read TGCAGTGCTGACGATGGACAGGGTGGTCCGAGCAATCAGCCCCAGCATTTT. The encoded protein is CSADDGQGGPSNQPQHF.

The J gene is TRBJ2-7, the V gene TRBV25-1, with D unresolved. Trimming stripped 2 bases from V and 4 bases from J, with 15 bases between. The germline CDR1 and CDR2 sequences are MGHDK and SYGVNS. The CDR3 length is 15 residues. The CDR3 is CASSEPLVGRYEQYF. The CDR3, as DNA: TGTGCCAGCAGTGAACCCCTAGTTGGAAGATACGAGCAGTACTTC.

This clonotype was observed a handful of times. The chain combines TRBV13 with TRBJ2-5, with D hard to call. V lost 3 bases and J lost 5, with 13 bases in between. Germline V CDR1 and CDR2: PRHDT, FYEKMQ (reference sequence). This CDR3 spans 14 amino acids. CDR3 DNA: TGTGCCAGCAGCTTTATTGGGCTGGGGGAGACCCAGTACTTC. Translation: CASSFIGLGETQYF.

This clonotype was observed at least ten times. V and J are TRBV27 and TRBJ1-1; 7 bases are a match to TRBD1. Germline V gives CDR1 MNHEY, CDR2 SMNVEV (reference sequence). This CDR3 is built from 14 residues. The trim removed 6 bases at V and 1 base at J, leaving 5 bases unmatched. In nucleotides, the CDR3 is TGTGCCAGCAGCCCGGGACAGACGAACACTGAAGCTTTCTTT. Translation gives CASSPGQTNTEAFF.

V is TRBV19 and J is TRBJ2-7, with D hard to call. V was shortened by 3 bases and J by 10 bases, with 16 bases between the two germline ends. The germline V gene has CDR1 LNHDA and CDR2 SQIVND (reference sequence). CDR3 length: 13 residues. The CDR3, as DNA: TGTGCCAGTAGTATCCCCGGGCAGGCACTCCAGTACTTC. Translating it yields CASSIPGQALQYF.

In its sample, this clonotype was seen many times. The chain carries TRBV29-1 and TRBJ1-4, with 7 positions matching TRBD1. The length of the CDR3 is 12 residues. After removal of 7 bases from V and 8 bases from J, the junction contained 7 bases not matched to a gene. Germline loops: CDR1 SQVTM, CDR2 ANQGSEA. The CDR3 reads CSARRQGEKLFF. CDR3 DNA: TGCAGCGCGCGACGACAGGGAGAAAAACTGTTTTTT. Combining the CDR3 with reference TRBV29-1 and TRBJ1-4 gives the whole variable domain SAVISQKPSRDICQRGTSLTIQCQVDSQVTMMFWYRQQPGQSLTLIATANQGSEATYESGFVIDKFPISRPNLTFSTLTVSNMSPEDSSIYLCSARRQGEKLFFGSGTQLSVL.

Only a few counts were recorded for this clonotype. The DNA for the CDR3 is TGTGCCAGCAGTTTTGGGGTCCTGAATCAGCCCCAGCATTTT. Protein: CASSFGVLNQPQHF. V is TRBV12-3 or TRBV12-4 and J is TRBJ1-5; D is unclear. This CDR3 is 14 amino acids long. Between the trimmed V and J ends, which lost 3 bases and 4 bases, there was a span of 10 bases.

In nucleotides, the CDR3 is TGTGCCAGTAGTATCCTGGGACTAGCGGGAGGGTCAGATACGCAGTATTTT. Translation: CASSILGLAGGSDTQYF. The chain uses TRBV19 and TRBJ2-3; 16 bases line up with TRBD2. J gave up 4 bases and V 3 bases, and 4 bases lay outside the gene matches. CDR1 LNHDA and CDR2 SQIVND come from the germline V gene (reference sequence). This CDR3 has 17 amino acids.

This clonotype has ten or more counts. The chain recombines TRBV12-3 or TRBV12-4 with TRBJ1-4; D unclear. The CDR3 totals 14 residues. Trimming took off 2 bases at V and 5 bases at J, with 9 bases between the two ends. The CDR3 DNA follows: TGTGCCAGCAGTTTACAATGGAGGAATGAAAAACTGTTTTTT. As protein: CASSLQWRNEKLFF.

V is TRBV15 and J is TRBJ2-4; 8 bases fit TRBD2. V lost 0 bases, J lost 3 bases, and 13 bases stayed unmatched. The CDR3 has 19 amino acids. The germline gives CDR1 LNHNV, CDR2 YYDKDF (reference sequence). The CDR3 region is CATSREGLAAGGGKNIQYF. In DNA, the CDR3 is TGTGCCACCAGCAGAGAGGGGCTCGCGGCGGGAGGTGGCAAAAACATTCAGTACTTC.

As DNA, the CDR3 is TGTGCCAGCAGCTTAGGAAGACGCGGTCGGGGAATGTCGAACTATGGCTACACCTTC. Translating gives CASSLGRRGRGMSNYGYTF. The rearrangement uses TRBV11-1 and TRBJ1-2; no clear D gene. Germline V gene data show CDR1 as SGHAT and CDR2 as FQDESV (reference sequence). V was pared by 1 base and J by 2 bases, with 23 bases between. This CDR3 comprises 19 residues.

This clonotype was recorded a few times. The rearrangement uses TRBV29-1 and TRBJ2-7; D perhaps matches TRBD1 (6 bases). Germline CDR1 is SQVTM and CDR2 is ANQGSEA. Trimming removed 1 base from V and 0 bases from J, with 7 bases in between. There are 13 residues in the CDR3. The CDR3 DNA reads as TGCAGCGTTGAAGCCAGGGGCTCCTACGAGCAGTACTTC. Protein: CSVEARGSYEQYF.

This chain links TRBV7-2 with TRBJ1-5; possible D gene TRBD1, 5 bases. The CDR3 sequence is 15 residues long. Germline assignment: CDR1 SGHTA and CDR2 FQGNSA. The ends were cut back, 1 base at V and 5 bases at J, with 12 bases in the middle. The CDR3 reads CASSLGRVVYQPQHF. In DNA, the CDR3 is TGTGCCAGCAGCTTAGGCAGGGTGGTTTATCAGCCCCAGCATTTT.

The rearrangement uses TRBV18 and TRBJ2-7; 15 bases match TRBD2. The germline V gene has CDR1 KGHSH and CDR2 LQKENI. Trimming removed 4 bases from V and 6 bases from J; junction bases left unmatched: 7. This CDR3 region has 16 residues. CDR3 nucleotide sequence: TGTGCCAGCTCACATCCGGGACTAGCGGGAGGAATCGAGCAGTACTTC. As protein: CASSHPGLAGGIEQYF. Supplemented by reference TRBV18 and TRBJ2-7, the full variable domain reads NAGVMQNPRHLVRRRGQEARLRCSPMKGHSHVYWYRQLPEEGLKFMVYLQKENIIDESGMPKERFSAEFPKEGPSILRIQQVVRGDSAAYFCASSHPGLAGGIEQYFGPGTRLTVT.

This clonotype was counted only a few times. The rearrangement joins TRBV3-1 to TRBJ2-1, with D perhaps matching TRBD2 (5 bases). There are 18 residues in the CDR3. In germline, CDR1 is LGHDT, CDR2 YNNKEL (reference sequence). The V gene lost 3 bases and the J gene lost 4 bases, with 22 bases spanning the gap. The CDR3 nucleotides are TGTGCCAGCAGCCACATAATAGGGAGCACCCTCCCTTACAATGAGCAGTTCTTC. Protein: CASSHIIGSTLPYNEQFF.

This clonotype has just a few counts. The chain carries TRBV29-1 and TRBJ1-1; a possible D gene is TRBD1 (6 bases). V shed 6 bases and J shed 1 base, with 15 bases lying between them. The CDR3 totals 14 residues. CDR1 is SQVTM, CDR2 ANQGSEA, per germline. In DNA form, the CDR3 reads TGCAGCGTAAAGGGGGACGGTGCGAACACTGAAGCTTTCTTT. It yields the protein CSVKGDGANTEAFF.